The rows below give T cell receptor beta chains drawn from one sample of a study of blood T cell repertoires in COVID-19. Produced via immunoSEQ multiplex PCR; TCRdb's table is partial and in-frame only. Of 200,000 to 300,000 clones in the sample, more than 75% were seen once. Sequencing was carried out using peripheral blood. These receptors were taken from a man aged 40-49 years who had recovered from COVID-19. Each CDR3 is given with its conserved first and last residue. D genes are given only for firm matches. Clone size is stated in some rows and not others, as once, few, many or a class when expanded.

J	size	D	V	DNA	CDR3
TRBJ2-7	NA	TRBD1	TRBV4-3	TGCGCCAGCAGCCGACAATCAGGGGGCGGGTACGAGCAGTACTTC	CASSRQSGGGYEQYF
TRBJ2-5	NA	NA	TRBV2	TGTGCCAGCAGTGGGCAGGGAAGAGAGACCCAGTACTTC	CASSGQGRETQYF
TRBJ2-4	few	TRBD2	TRBV6-2/TRBV6-3	TGTGCCAGCAGCCGCAGTCTAGCGGAGGACATTCAGTACTTC	CASSRSLAEDIQYF
TRBJ2-1	few	NA	TRBV12-2	TGTGCAAGTCGCTTAGTAGCGGGTGCCAATGAGCAGTTCTTC	CASRLVAGANEQFF
TRBJ2-7	NA	NA	TRBV2	TGTGCCAGCATTGGCGGTTACGAGCAGTACTTC	CASIGGYEQYF
TRBJ1-4	NA	NA	TRBV7-6	TGTGCCAGCAGCAGCAGGTTTCGGCTGGAAAAACTGTTTTTT	CASSSRFRLEKLFF
TRBJ2-1	few	NA	TRBV4-1	TGCGCCAGCAGCAGCCTATACAATGAGCAGTTCTTC	CASSSLYNEQFF
TRBJ2-3	NA	TRBD2	TRBV24-1	TGTGCCACCAGTGACCCCTCACTAGCGAGTAGGCCAGATACGCAGTATTTT	CATSDPSLASRPDTQYF
TRBJ2-3	NA	TRBD2	TRBV6-4	TGTGCCAGCAGTGTGGCTAGCGGAAGCACAGATACGCAGTATTTT	CASSVASGSTDTQYF
TRBJ2-1	NA	TRBD2	TRBV6-2/TRBV6-3	TGTGCCAGCAGTTCCTTTCGACTAGCGGGGGTTAACTACAATGAGCAGTTCTTC	CASSSFRLAGVNYNEQFF
TRBJ2-5	NA	TRBD2	TRBV7-2	TGTGCCAGCAGCCCCACCATAGCGGGGCGACAAGAGACCCAGTACTTC	CASSPTIAGRQETQYF
TRBJ2-7	NA	TRBD2	TRBV2	TGTGCCAGCAGTGGGACTAGCGGGGGTGCGGGGGAGCAGTACTTC	CASSGTSGGAGEQYF
TRBJ1-5	NA	TRBD1	TRBV6-2/TRBV6-3	TGTGCCAGCAGTCTGACAGGGGGCGGCAATCAGCCCCAGCATTTT	CASSLTGGGNQPQHF
TRBJ2-1	NA	NA	TRBV7-3	TGTGCCAGCAGTTCGGCTAGCTCCTACAATGAGCAGTTCTTC	CASSSASSYNEQFF
TRBJ2-2	NA	NA	TRBV9	TGTGCCAGCAGCGTTTCCCCCTTAGACACCGGGGAGCTGTTTTTT	CASSVSPLDTGELFF
TRBJ2-5	NA	TRBD2	TRBV3-1/TRBV3-2	TGTGCCAGCAGCCAAGAGGGACTACAAGAGACCCAGTACTTC	CASSQEGLQETQYF